A selection of T cell receptor beta chains follows, all from one sample in a study of shared clonotypes between healthy human individuals. Clones were read by immunoSEQ multiplex PCR, and TCRdb kept only the in-frame ones, dropping some. The sample records 700,000 to 950,000 clones, just over 95% being singletons. The sample consisted of naive CD8+ T cells sorted from blood. Every receptor here comes from a man in his thirties or forties in good health. Each CDR3 is given with its conserved first and last residue. A D gene is named only where the DNA matches it firmly. For some rows the clone size is stated as once, few or many, or as a class when expanded; others skip it.

>TRBV4-1|-|TRBD2|TRBJ2-7
CASSQEVETSGSLYYEQYF
TGCGCCAGCAGCCAAGAGGTGGAGACTAGCGGGAGTCTTTACTACGAGCAGTACTTC
>TRBV6-5|-|TRBD2|TRBJ2-7
CASSYTSGSLNEQYF
TGTGCCAGCAGTTATACTAGCGGGAGCCTAAACGAGCAGTACTTC
>TRBV5-1|-|-|TRBJ1-4
CASSLKGVTNEKLFF
TGCGCCAGCAGCCTGAAGGGGGTAACTAATGAAAAACTGTTTTTT
>TRBV2|-|TRBD2|TRBJ2-1
CASRPTSGRAKEQFF
TGTGCCAGCAGACCTACTAGCGGGAGGGCCAAGGAGCAGTTCTTC
>TRBV5-1|once|TRBD2|TRBJ2-1
CASSLIGLVSYNEQFF
TGCGCCAGCAGCTTGATCGGACTAGTATCTTACAATGAGCAGTTCTTC
>TRBV5-1|few|-|TRBJ2-2
CASSPLHPSTGELFF
TGCGCCAGCAGCCCCCTCCACCCTAGCACCGGGGAGCTGTTTTTT
>TRBV28|-|-|TRBJ2-7
CASSSPVGSMGEQYF
TGTGCCAGCAGCTCCCCGGTGGGTAGCATGGGCGAGCAGTACTTC
>TRBV7-8|-|-|TRBJ1-5
CASSLGSGQPQHF
TGTGCCAGCAGCTTAGGGTCGGGGCAGCCCCAGCATTTT
>TRBV28|-|-|TRBJ2-1
CASSSREGSYNEQFF
TGTGCCAGCAGTTCCAGGGAAGGGTCCTACAATGAGCAGTTCTTC
>TRBV27|-|-|TRBJ2-1
CASSLEGLYNEQFF
TGTGCCAGCAGTTTAGAAGGCCTATACAATGAGCAGTTCTTC
>TRBV7-8|-|-|TRBJ2-7
CASSLRTSYEQYF
TGTGCCAGCAGCTTAAGAACCTCCTACGAGCAGTACTTC
>TRBV29-1|-|-|TRBJ1-1
CSVDQTAMNTEAFF
TGCAGCGTTGACCAGACAGCAATGAACACTGAAGCTTTCTTT
>TRBV11-3|-|-|TRBJ2-1
CASSSRLDSSEQFF
TGTGCCAGCAGCTCCAGACTAGATTCGAGTGAGCAGTTCTTC
>TRBV5-5|-|TRBD1|TRBJ2-7
CASSRTGTVSYEQYF
TGTGCCAGCAGTCGGACCGGGACAGTCTCCTACGAGCAGTACTTC
>TRBV6-5|-|TRBD2|TRBJ2-7
CASSSPMTSGTGEQYF
TGTGCCAGCAGTTCACCTATGACTAGCGGGACAGGAGAGCAGTACTTC
>TRBV9|-|-|TRBJ2-2
CASSSRVTGELFF
TGTGCCAGCAGCTCCCGAGTCACCGGGGAGCTGTTTTTT
>TRBV27|-|TRBD1|TRBJ1-2
CASSVQGGSYGYTF
TGTGCCAGCAGTGTGCAGGGGGGAAGCTATGGCTACACCTTC
>TRBV25-1|few|-|TRBJ2-7
CASSDYEQYF
TGTGCCAGCAGTGACTACGAGCAGTACTTC
>TRBV13|-|TRBD2|TRBJ2-3
CASSLRAGGFSDTQYF
TGTGCCAGCAGCTTACGGGCGGGAGGGTTTTCAGATACGCAGTATTTT
>TRBV9|-|TRBD2|TRBJ2-1
CASSYSGTGANEQFF
TGTGCCAGCAGTTATAGCGGGACGGGCGCCAATGAGCAGTTCTTC
>TRBV4-1|-|TRBD2|TRBJ2-2
CASSQAGAGEHGTGELFF
TGCGCCAGCAGCCAAGCTGGAGCGGGAGAGCATGGCACCGGGGAGCTGTTTTTT
>TRBV7-9|-|TRBD2|TRBJ2-5
CASSLELAGDETQYF
TGTGCCAGCAGCCTCGAACTAGCGGGAGACGAGACCCAGTACTTC
>TRBV6-6|-|-|TRBJ1-2
CASSYRPPNYGYTF
TGTGCCAGCAGTTACAGGCCTCCTAACTATGGCTACACCTTC
>TRBV28|-|TRBD1|TRBJ1-5
CASSSHRGPQHF
TGTGCCAGCAGTTCGCACAGGGGCCCCCAGCATTTT
>TRBV7-6|-|TRBD2|TRBJ2-7
CASSLERTSGSRYEQYF
TGTGCCAGCAGCTTAGAACGGACTAGCGGGAGTAGGTACGAGCAGTACTTC
>TRBV7-2|-|-|TRBJ1-5
CASSLADNSNQPQHF
TGTGCCAGCAGCTTAGCGGACAATAGCAATCAGCCCCAGCATTTT
>TRBV7-6|-|TRBD1|TRBJ2-2
CASSLEGTENTGELFF
TGTGCCAGCAGCTTAGAGGGGACAGAGAACACCGGGGAGCTGTTTTTT
>TRBV4-1|-|-|TRBJ2-7
CASSQDSLAYEQYF
TGCGCCAGCAGCCAAGATAGTCTAGCCTACGAGCAGTACTTC
>TRBV5-4|-|-|TRBJ2-7
CASSPGLFYEQYF
TGTGCCAGCAGCCCAGGACTGTTCTACGAGCAGTACTTC
>TRBV9|-|-|TRBJ2-2
CASSVFGQPTFDTGELFF
TGTGCCAGCAGCGTATTCGGACAGCCGACCTTCGACACCGGGGAGCTGTTTTTT
>TRBV7-8|-|-|TRBJ1-5
CASSLAARTGIGQPQHF
TGTGCCAGCAGCTTAGCGGCCCGAACAGGGATAGGTCAGCCCCAGCATTTT
>TRBV18|-|TRBD1|TRBJ2-1
CASSLQGASFYNEQFF
TGTGCCAGCTCACTACAGGGGGCCAGTTTCTACAATGAGCAGTTCTTC
>TRBV6-5|-|TRBD2|TRBJ2-1
CASSRSSGEYNEQFF
TGTGCCAGCAGTCGTTCTAGCGGGGAATACAATGAGCAGTTCTTC
>TRBV7-6|-|-|TRBJ1-5
CASSLEGHSNQPQHF
TGTGCCAGCAGCTTAGAGGGGCATAGCAATCAGCCCCAGCATTTT
>TRBV29-1|-|TRBD2|TRBJ2-7
CSVEVTSATYEQYF
TGCAGCGTTGAGGTGACTAGCGCTACCTACGAGCAGTACTTC
>TRBV6-5|-|-|TRBJ2-7
CASSYGLASYEQYF
TGTGCCAGCAGTTATGGGCTAGCCTCCTACGAGCAGTACTTC
>TRBV6-5|-|-|TRBJ2-5
CASSYTQGTGGTQYF
TGTGCCAGCAGTTACACTCAAGGGACTGGGGGGACCCAGTACTTC
>TRBV9|-|-|TRBJ1-3
CASSVSVGSGTGSEPSGNTIYF
TGTGCCAGCAGCGTATCCGTGGGGTCGGGGACCGGCTCCGAACCCTCTGGAAACACCATATATTTT
>TRBV11-2|-|-|TRBJ2-3
CASSSGIAEYTDTQYF
TGTGCCAGCAGCTCAGGAATAGCGGAATACACAGATACGCAGTATTTT
>TRBV27|-|-|TRBJ2-5
CASSLLGPQETQYF
TGTGCCAGCAGTTTATTAGGGCCCCAAGAGACCCAGTACTTC
>TRBV19|-|-|TRBJ1-4
CASSTSPGQHEKLFF
TGTGCCAGTAGTACTTCCCCCGGACAGCATGAAAAACTGTTTTTT
>TRBV2|-|-|TRBJ2-1
CASRELGGGHNEQFF
TGTGCCAGCAGGGAACTAGGAGGGGGCCACAATGAGCAGTTCTTC